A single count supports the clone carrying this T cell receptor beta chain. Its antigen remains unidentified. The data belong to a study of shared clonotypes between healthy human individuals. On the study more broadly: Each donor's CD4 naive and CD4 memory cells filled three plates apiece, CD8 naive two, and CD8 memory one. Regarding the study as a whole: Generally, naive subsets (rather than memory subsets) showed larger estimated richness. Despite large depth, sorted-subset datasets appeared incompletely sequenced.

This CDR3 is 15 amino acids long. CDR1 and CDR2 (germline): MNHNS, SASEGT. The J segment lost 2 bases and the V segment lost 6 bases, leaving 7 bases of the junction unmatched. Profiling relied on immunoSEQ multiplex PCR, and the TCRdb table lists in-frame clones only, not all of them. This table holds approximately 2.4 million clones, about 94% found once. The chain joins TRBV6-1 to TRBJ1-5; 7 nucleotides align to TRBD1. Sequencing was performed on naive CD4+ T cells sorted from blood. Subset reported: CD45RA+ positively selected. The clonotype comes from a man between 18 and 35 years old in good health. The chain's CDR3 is CASRITQGGNQPQHF. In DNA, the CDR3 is TGTGCCAGCAGGATTACTCAGGGGGGCAATCAGCCCCAGCATTTT.